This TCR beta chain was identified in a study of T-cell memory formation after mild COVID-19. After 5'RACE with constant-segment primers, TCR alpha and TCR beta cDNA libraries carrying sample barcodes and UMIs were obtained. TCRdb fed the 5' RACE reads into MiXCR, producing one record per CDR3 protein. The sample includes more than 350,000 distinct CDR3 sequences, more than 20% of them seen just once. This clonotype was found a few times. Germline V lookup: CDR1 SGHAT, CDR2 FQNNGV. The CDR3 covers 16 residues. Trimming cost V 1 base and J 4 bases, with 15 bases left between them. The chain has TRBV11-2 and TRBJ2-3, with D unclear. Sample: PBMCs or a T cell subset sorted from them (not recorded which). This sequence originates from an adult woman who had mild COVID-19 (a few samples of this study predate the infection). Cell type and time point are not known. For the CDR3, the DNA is TGTGCCAGCAGCTTAGCTCCAGTTACGGCGTCAGATACGCAGTATTTT. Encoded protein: CASSLAPVTASDTQYF.